This T cell receptor (beta chain) was sequenced during a study of blood T cell repertoires in COVID-19. The method was immunoSEQ multiplex PCR; TCRdb's version includes in-frame clones alone and lacks a portion of them. Found here are about 250,000 clones, around 85% of them singletons; the top ten hold approximately 5%. The CDR3 has 14 residues. Germline CDR1 SGDLS, CDR2 YYNGEE. Between the trimmed V and J ends, which lost 4 bases and 5 bases, there was a span of 15 bases. What was sequenced was peripheral blood. This TCR came from a man aged 50-60 years with active or convalescent COVID-19. V and J are TRBV9 and TRBJ1-1, with D maybe TRBD1 (6 bases). The CDR3 DNA sequence: TGTGCCAGCAGCTCACAGGGTGGACGGACTGAAGCTTTCTTT. This translates into CASSSQGGRTEAFF.